These 9 T cell receptor beta chains were sequenced from one sample in a study of identical twins. In TCRdb, the 5' RACE reads were re-called with MiXCR into one record per CDR3 protein. The table has 1.5 million to 2 million distinct CDR3 sequences, under 35% seen once; the top ten hold roughly 0.3%. The sequencing input was cord blood. The receptors were gathered from a newborn girl in good health.

This clonotype was counted once. This chain joins TRBV19 and TRBJ2-2; no clear D. Trimming stripped 3 bases from V and 0 bases from J, with 5 bases between. The germline V gene has CDR1 LNHDA and CDR2 SQIVND (reference sequence). This CDR3 region has 14 residues. The chain's CDR3 is CASSIGTNTGELFF. The CDR3 region has the DNA TGTGCCAGTAGTATCGGCACGAACACCGGGGAGCTGTTTTTT.

V gene TRBV20-1 combines with J gene TRBJ2-7; 10 bases align to TRBD1. V was pared by 3 bases and J by 3 bases, with 5 bases of the junction left unmatched. Germline assignment: CDR1 DFQATT and CDR2 SNEGSKA (reference sequence). This CDR3 region has 14 residues. CDR3 region: CSARGTGAGYEQYF. CDR3 nucleotides: TGCAGTGCTAGGGGGACAGGGGCCGGCTACGAGCAGTACTTC.

This clonotype appeared a few times. The V and J genes are TRBV2 and TRBJ1-4; D might be TRBD1 (5 bases). This CDR3 has 15 residues. Germline V CDR1 and CDR2: SNHLY, FYNNEI. Trimming stripped 6 bases from V and 0 bases from J, with 11 bases between. CDR3 DNA sequence: TGTGCCAGCAGAGGGTGGGGGGCAACTAATGAAAAACTGTTTTTT. It codes for CASRGWGATNEKLFF.

This clonotype has a count of ten or more. The chain is built from TRBV29-1 and TRBJ2-7; D not resolved. The CDR3 sequence is 14 residues long. Germline CDR1 reads SQVTM; CDR2 reads ANQGSEA. Trimming took 3 bases from V and 0 from J, leaving 12 bases between them. CDR3 region: CSVDGTSSSYEQYF. The DNA for the CDR3 is TGCAGCGTTGACGGCACCTCCAGCTCCTACGAGCAGTACTTC.

The CDR3 nucleotides are TGCAGTGCTGGCCCGGACACCTGGTACGAGCAGTACTTC. This sequence encodes CSAGPDTWYEQYF. The chain employs TRBV20-1 and TRBJ2-7; TRBD1 is a possible D gene (5 bases). CDR3 size: 13 residues. Germline-derived CDR1 and CDR2 are DFQATT and SNEGSKA (reference sequence). The V end lost 5 bases, the J end lost 4 bases, and 15 bases lay between the germline ends.

The rearrangement uses TRBV5-1 and TRBJ2-1; TRBD2 matches 8 bases. The end of the DNA fits TRBJ2-7 better, so the J call may be wrong. The CDR3 is made up of 15 amino acids. Germline V gene lookup returns CDR1 SGHRS and CDR2 YFSETQ. CDR3 amino acids: CASSSSREAYNEQYF. CDR3 nucleotides: TGCGCCAGCAGTTCCTCGCGGGAGGCCTACAATGAGCAGTACTTC.

The chain couples TRBV29-1 to TRBJ1-1; D is unclear. The ends were cut back, 7 bases at V and 5 bases at J, with 17 bases in the middle. This CDR3 comprises 13 residues. Germline CDR1 is SQVTM and CDR2 is ANQGSEA. CDR3 region: CSAGSWGATEAFF. CDR3 DNA: TGCAGCGCCGGTAGTTGGGGAGCGACTGAAGCTTTCTTT.

Turning to this clonotype: A much larger clone lies a single base off, so this may be a read error. This rearrangement joins TRBV5-1 to TRBJ2-1; no clear D. The end of the DNA aligns better with TRBJ2-7, so the J call may be wrong. The CDR3 spans 16 residues. CDR1 is SGHRS and CDR2 is YFSETQ in the germline V gene. The CDR3 bases are TGCGCCAGCAGCTGGGGTAGGTCGAGCTCCTACAATGAGCAGTACTTC. It encodes CASSWGRSSSYNEQYF.

This clonotype was seen a handful of times. The chain joins TRBV7-6 to TRBJ2-7; D not certain. The CDR3 has 16 residues. V was shortened by 1 base and J by 2 bases, with 15 bases between the two germline ends. Germline-derived CDR1 and CDR2 are SGHVS and FNYEAQ. The CDR3 nucleotides read TGTGCCAGCAGCTTAGTGGGGAACCCACTACCCTACGAGCAGTACTTC. Protein: CASSLVGNPLPYEQYF.